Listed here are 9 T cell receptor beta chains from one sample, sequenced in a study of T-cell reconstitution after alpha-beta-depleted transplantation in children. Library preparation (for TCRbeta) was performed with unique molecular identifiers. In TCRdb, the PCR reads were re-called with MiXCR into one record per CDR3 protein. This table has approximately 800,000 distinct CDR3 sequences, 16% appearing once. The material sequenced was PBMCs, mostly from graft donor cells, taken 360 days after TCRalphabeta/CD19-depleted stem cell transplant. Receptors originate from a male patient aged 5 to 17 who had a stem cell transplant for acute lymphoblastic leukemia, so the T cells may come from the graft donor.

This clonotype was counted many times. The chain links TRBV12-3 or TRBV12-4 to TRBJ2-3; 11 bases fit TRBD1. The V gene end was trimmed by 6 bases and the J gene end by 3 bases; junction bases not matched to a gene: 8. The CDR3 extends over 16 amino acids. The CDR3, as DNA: TGTGCCAGCAGCCCGAGGACAGGGGGCGGGACAGATACGCAGTATTTT. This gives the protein CASSPRTGGGTDTQYF.

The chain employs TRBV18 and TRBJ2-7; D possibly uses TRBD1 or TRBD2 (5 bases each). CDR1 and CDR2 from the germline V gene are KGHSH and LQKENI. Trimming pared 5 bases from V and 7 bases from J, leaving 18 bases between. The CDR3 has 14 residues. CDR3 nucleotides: TGTGCCAGCTCAACCGGGACCAATCGTGGGGAGCAGTACTTC. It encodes CASSTGTNRGEQYF. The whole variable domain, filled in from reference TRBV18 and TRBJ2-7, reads NAGVMQNPRHLVRRRGQEARLRCSPMKGHSHVYWYRQLPEEGLKFMVYLQKENIIDESGMPKERFSAEFPKEGPSILRIQQVVRGDSAAYFCASSTGTNRGEQYFGPGTRLTVT.

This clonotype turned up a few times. The CDR3 loop reads CASSLGRRDTDTQYF. The CDR3 DNA sequence: TGTGCCAGCAGCCTGGGCAGGAGAGACACAGATACGCAGTATTTT. This rearrangement joins TRBV5-4 to TRBJ2-3; no firm D call. This CDR3 has 15 amino acids. V lost 4 bases to trimming and J lost 2 bases, with 14 bases between them. The V gene's germline CDR1 is SGHNT and CDR2 YYREEE (reference sequence).

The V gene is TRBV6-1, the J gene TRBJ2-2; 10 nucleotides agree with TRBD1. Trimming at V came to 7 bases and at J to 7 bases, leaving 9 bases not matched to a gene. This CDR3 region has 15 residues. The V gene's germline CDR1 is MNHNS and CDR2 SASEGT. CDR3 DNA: TGTGCCAGCAATCTGGACAGGGGGTCGGTCGGGGAGCTGTTTTTT. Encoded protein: CASNLDRGSVGELFF.

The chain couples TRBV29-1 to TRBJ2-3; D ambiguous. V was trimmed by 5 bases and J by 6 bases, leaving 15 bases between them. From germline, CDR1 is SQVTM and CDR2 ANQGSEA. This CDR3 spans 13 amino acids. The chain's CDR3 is CSVLDTARDTQYF. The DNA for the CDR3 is TGCAGCGTTCTCGACACGGCCAGGGATACGCAGTATTTT.

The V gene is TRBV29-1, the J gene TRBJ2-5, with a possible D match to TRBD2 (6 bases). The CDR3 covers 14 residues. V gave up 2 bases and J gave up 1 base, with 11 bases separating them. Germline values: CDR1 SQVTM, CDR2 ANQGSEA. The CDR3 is CSVEWGEPQETQYF. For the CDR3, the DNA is TGCAGCGTTGAATGGGGGGAACCCCAAGAGACCCAGTACTTC.

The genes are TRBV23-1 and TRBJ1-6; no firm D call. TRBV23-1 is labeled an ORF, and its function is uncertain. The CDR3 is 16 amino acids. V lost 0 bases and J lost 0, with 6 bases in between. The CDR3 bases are TGCGCCAGCAGTCAATCGAGTAGCTCCTATAATTCACCCCTCCACTTT. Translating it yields CASSQSSSSYNSPLHF.

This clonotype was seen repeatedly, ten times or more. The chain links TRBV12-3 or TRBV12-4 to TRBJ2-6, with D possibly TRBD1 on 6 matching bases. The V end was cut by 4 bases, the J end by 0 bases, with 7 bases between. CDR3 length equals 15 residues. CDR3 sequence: CASSSTGSGANVLTF. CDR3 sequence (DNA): TGTGCCAGCAGTTCGACAGGCTCTGGGGCCAACGTCCTGACTTTC.

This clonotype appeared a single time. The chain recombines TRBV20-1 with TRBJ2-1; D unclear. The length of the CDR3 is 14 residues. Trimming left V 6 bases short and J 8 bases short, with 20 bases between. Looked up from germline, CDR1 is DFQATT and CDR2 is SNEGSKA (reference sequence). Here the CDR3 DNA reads TGCAGTGCCCCCGCGTTTGGCCATTTGGATGAGCAGTTCTTC. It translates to CSAPAFGHLDEQFF.